This T cell receptor (beta chain) was found in a study of shared clonotypes between healthy human individuals. Clones were sequenced by immunoSEQ multiplex PCR, and TCRdb holds only the in-frame ones, with some missing. The data contain a few million clones, around 94% of them singletons. Comments on this clone: This sample also contains other DNA sequences that code for the same CDR3.

V was trimmed by 3 bases and J by 1 base, leaving 6 bases between them. CDR3 length: 13 amino acids. Per germline, CDR1 LNHDA and CDR2 SQIVND (reference sequence). The chain joins TRBV19 to TRBJ2-5; D is ambiguous. The sample consisted of naive CD4+ T cells sorted from blood. Specified subset: CD45RA+ positively selected. The receptor comes from a man between 18 and 35 years old in good health. Written as DNA, the CDR3 is TGTGCCAGTAGTATCCAATCCCAAGAGACCCAGTACTTC. Its translation is CASSIQSQETQYF. The full variable domain, in which reference TRBV19 and TRBJ2-5 provide the parts outside the CDR3, is DGGITQSPKYLFRKEGQNVTLSCEQNLNHDAMYWYRQDPGQGLRLIYYSQIVNDFQKGDIAEGYSVSREKKESFPLTVTSAQKNPTAFYLCASSIQSQETQYFGPGTRLLVL.